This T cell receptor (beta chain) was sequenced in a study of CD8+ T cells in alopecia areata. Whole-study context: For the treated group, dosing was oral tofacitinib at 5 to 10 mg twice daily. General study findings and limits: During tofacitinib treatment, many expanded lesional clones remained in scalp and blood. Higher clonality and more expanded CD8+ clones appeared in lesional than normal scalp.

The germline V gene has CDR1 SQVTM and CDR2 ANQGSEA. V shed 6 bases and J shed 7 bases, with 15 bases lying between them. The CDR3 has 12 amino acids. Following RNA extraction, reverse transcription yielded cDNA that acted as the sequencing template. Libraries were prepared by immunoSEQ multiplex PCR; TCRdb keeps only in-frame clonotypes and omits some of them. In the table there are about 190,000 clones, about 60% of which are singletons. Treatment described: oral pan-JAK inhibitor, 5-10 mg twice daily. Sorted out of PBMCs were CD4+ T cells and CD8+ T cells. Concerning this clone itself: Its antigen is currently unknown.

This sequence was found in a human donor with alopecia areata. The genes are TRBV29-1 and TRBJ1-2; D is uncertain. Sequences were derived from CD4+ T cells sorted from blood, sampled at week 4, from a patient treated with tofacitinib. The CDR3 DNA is TGCAGCGTCCCTGGAATCGTCGGTGGCTACACCTTC. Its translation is CSVPGIVGGYTF.